These T cell receptor beta chains were read from a single sample in a study of regulatory T cells in long-lasting Graves disease. From the multiplex PCR reads, TCRdb called clonotypes with MiXCR, one entry per CDR3 protein. This sample has 400,000 to 450,000 distinct CDR3 sequences, with around 22% found just once. The input for sequencing was peripheral blood mononuclear cells (PBMCs), taken when the disease was refractory, from a patient treated with antithyroid drugs. The receptor set was obtained from a female donor with Graves disease. Each CDR3 is given with its conserved first and last residue.

cdr3_aa v_call
CASSEGTSNQPQHF TRBV2
CASSLAGSQETQYF TRBV11-1
CASSPRSEGRRYEQYF TRBV18
CASRLAGEYYEQYF TRBV12-3/TRBV12-4
CASSPFPRGNTGELFF TRBV7-9
CASSLGRVSDGYTF TRBV5-4
CASSLLGRADTGELFF TRBV14
CASRSPGLAGGTINTGELFF TRBV6-1
CSARDLATGDQPQHF TRBV20-1
CASSTTGAVAFF TRBV19
CASSFPGQGPYEQYF TRBV5-8
CASSANERGAGYTF TRBV7-9
CASSEWGQGNYGYTF TRBV25-1
CSARTLAYNQPQHF TRBV20-1
CATSRDQSRRPGSYNEQFF TRBV15
CASSIARVGGTEAFF TRBV19
CASSFGTGSEQFF TRBV28
CASSDSLRGWSYEQYF TRBV6-1
CASSYRDTSYEQYF TRBV2
CASSLADSDEKLFF TRBV7-6
CASSELSSGRRIETQYF TRBV19
CASSIEPGGIYEQYF TRBV19
CASSSGGDTGELFF TRBV6-2/TRBV6-3
CASRFSMSLSGYGYTF TRBV12-3/TRBV12-4
CASSVRLKQYF TRBV28
CASSQTRIAKNIQYF TRBV6-1
CASSLVGGVGQPQHF TRBV27
CASSQGLADYEQYF TRBV3-1
CSVPGRRAPYNEQFF TRBV29-1
CASSLEAGLTEAFF TRBV7-2
CATSESQMNTGELFF TRBV24-1
CASSELYEQFF TRBV6-1
CTSSPTGGSGYTF TRBV12-3/TRBV12-4
CASSKTRGGNQPQHF TRBV6-1
CASIGVGNTIYF TRBV2
CSASRDTLAKNIQYF TRBV20-1
CASSYPLDRDEWYF TRBV6-2/TRBV6-3
CASSSLSGRGETQYF TRBV11-1
CASSESGRPYEQYF TRBV3-1
CASSQYTLGNIQYF TRBV4-1
CASSSPNQGQETQYF TRBV6-9
CSARVLSDNQPQHF TRBV20-1
CASSLASGLSGANVLTF TRBV12-3/TRBV12-4
CASTHRTSGSNFGETQYF TRBV12-3/TRBV12-4
CASPETGETKGTEAFF TRBV19
CASSLSGQAPDTQYF TRBV5-1
CASSLPSDTQYF TRBV28
CASHTGRGPGELFF TRBV2
CASRGDRVHQPQHF TRBV2